The source of this T cell receptor (beta chain) is a study of cytomegalovirus exposure and HLA in healthy donors. Study as a whole: Approximately 81% of approximately 400 genotyped donors fell in the Caucasian-associated ancestry cluster.

After removal of 6 bases from V and 6 bases from J, the junction contained 5 bases not matched to a gene. Germline CDR1 SNHLY, CDR2 FYNNEI. The CDR3 totals 14 residues. This clone showed up just a few times. The antigen is not known. Amplification used 60 Vbeta primers and 13 Jbeta primers. Here immunoSEQ multiplex PCR was the method, and the copy in TCRdb shows in-frame clones only, minus some. The sample shows about 130,000 clones, 70% to 85% of them seen only once. General study findings and limits: The authors listed 150 to 200 TCR beta chains as cytomegalovirus-associated. Presence/absence analyses treated sequencing depth as roughly uniform across donors. As confirmed in vitro, a few CMV-associated chains were specific for CMV antigens.

The TCR was taken from a woman aged 40 to 50 in good health and CMV-seropositive. The rearrangement joins TRBV2 to TRBJ2-3; 11 bases agree with TRBD1. The sample comprised PBMCs. The chain's CDR3 is CASRDRGPGDTQYF. CDR3 bases: TGTGCCAGCAGGGACAGGGGGCCGGGGGATACGCAGTATTTT.